This T cell receptor (beta chain) was recovered during a study of shared clonotypes between healthy human individuals. An even split of each subset's genomic DNA across several immunoSEQ plates was performed. Measured with immunoSEQ multiplex PCR; TCRdb has only the in-frame clones, and not every one. The data hold over 1.4 million clones, with about 96% observed a single time. The CDR3 has 15 amino acids. The V end lost 5 bases, the J end lost 1 base, and 14 bases lay between the germline ends. Germline V CDR1 and CDR2: MNHNY, SVGAGI (reference sequence). A CD45RA+ naive subset and a CD45RA-negative memory subset were split from CD4+ cells.

The gene calls are TRBV6-6 and TRBJ1-1, with a possible D match to TRBD1 (6 bases). This sequence originates from a man aged 30 to 45 in good health. The material sequenced was naive CD4+ T cells sorted from blood. Subset indicated: CD45RA+ positively selected. The CDR3 is CASSNGGRGNTEAFF. DNA of the CDR3: TGTGCCAGCAGTAACGGGGGCAGGGGGAACACTGAAGCTTTCTTT.